This T cell receptor beta chain is from a study of blood T cell repertoires in COVID-19. Across the whole study: The United States, Italy and Spain provided the acute and convalescent COVID-19 samples.

Clones were read by immunoSEQ multiplex PCR, and TCRdb kept only the in-frame ones, dropping some. This repertoire shows around 200,000 clones, about 87% found once; its top ten account for roughly 3.9%. The V and J ends lost 3 bases and 4 bases, in that order; junction bases with no gene match: 5. This CDR3 is 15 amino acids long. Per the germline V gene, CDR1 is SEHNR and CDR2 is FQNEAQ (reference sequence). V usage is TRBV7-9 and J usage is TRBJ2-1; 8 bases fit TRBD1. The clonotype was recovered from a man between 18 and 29 years old with active or convalescent COVID-19. Sequencing was carried out using peripheral blood. The CDR3 region has the DNA TGTGCCAGCAGCTTCCGGGACAGGAATTACAATGAGCAGTTCTTC. This codes for CASSFRDRNYNEQFF.